Included here is one TCR beta chain sequence, with context. Its specificity is unknown. The data were taken from a study of cytomegalovirus exposure and HLA in healthy donors. Study outcomes and limitations: A likely sequencing artifact accounted for one observed cluster of highly shared sequence variants. Researchers left out some V segments, among them TRBV6-2 and TRBV6-3, as indistinguishable. The CMV antigen specificity of three CMV-associated chains was confirmed through in vitro analysis.

Although they were nominally healthy when sampled, donors likely had unrecorded immune exposures. Amplification used 60 Vbeta primers and 13 Jbeta primers. Profiled with immunoSEQ multiplex PCR; TCRdb holds only in-frame clones, not every one. Counted here are about 160,000 clones, 81% occurring once; the ten biggest clones make up 1.3%. The V and J ends lost 7 bases and 2 bases respectively, with 18 bases between them. The V gene's germline CDR1 is MNHNS and CDR2 SASEGT. This CDR3 is built from 15 residues. J is TRBJ2-7 and V is TRBV6-1, with D possibly TRBD2 on 7 matching bases. The sequenced sample consisted of PBMCs. This TCR derives from a man in his forties or fifties in good health and CMV-seropositive. Here the CDR3 DNA reads TGTGCCAGCAATCGGGGAGGGGGGCTAACCTACGAGCAGTACTTC. It codes for CASNRGGGLTYEQYF.